This passage covers 8 T cell receptor beta chains from one sample sequenced in a study of blood T cell repertoires in COVID-19 (dated by TCRdb to 2020 to 2022). The library was produced with the immunoSEQ multiplex PCR assay. The clones in this table, taken by TCRdb from immuneACCESS, are in-frame only. Not every clone is retained; where verified, under half of the shortfall comes from an unresolved V gene, and the cause of the rest is unknown. The sample table records more than 85,000 clones; roughly nine tenths of these occur just once. More than 5% of the sample lies in the top ten. The material sequenced was peripheral blood. These receptors all come from a woman between 45 and 60 years old with COVID-19, enrolled during active disease.

The rearrangement joins TRBV14 to TRBJ2-1, with 9 bases matching TRBD2. Germline V gene lookup returns CDR1 SGHDN and CDR2 FVKESK. The length of the CDR3 is 15 residues. The V gene end was trimmed by 1 base and the J gene end by 10 bases; junction bases not matched to a gene: 8. CDR3 in amino acids: CASSQGLADLEEQFF. The CDR3 nucleotides read TGTGCCAGCAGCCAAGGACTAGCGGACTTAGAGGAGCAGTTCTTC.

The gene calls are TRBV7-3 and TRBJ2-3, with no clear D. CDR3 length: 15 residues. Germline V CDR1 and CDR2: SGHTA, FQGTGA. Trimming stripped 5 bases from V and 4 bases from J, with 16 bases between. Written as DNA, the CDR3 is TGTGCCAGCAGCCCCTCCCGAGGTATCGCAGATACGCAGTATTTT. Its translation: CASSPSRGIADTQYF.

The chain uses TRBV4-2 and TRBJ1-2; no definite D call. Per the germline V gene, CDR1 is LGHNA and CDR2 is YNFKEQ. V shed 0 bases and J shed 0 bases, with 8 bases lying between them. CDR3 length: 15 amino acids. In DNA form, the CDR3 reads TGTGCCAGCAGCCAAGATGAGGTATCTAACTATGGCTACACCTTC. Encoded protein: CASSQDEVSNYGYTF.

This chain links TRBV2 with TRBJ2-2; D might be TRBD2 (5 bases). The CDR3 length is 14 residues. Germline CDR1 is SNHLY and CDR2 is FYNNEI. Trimming removed 0 bases at V and 6 bases at J, with 8 bases between. DNA of the CDR3: TGTGCCAGCAGTGAAGCGCGGCGGGCCGGGGAGCTGTTTTTT. Encoded protein: CASSEARRAGELFF.

The V call is TRBV4-2, the J call TRBJ1-5; D may be TRBD1 (5 bases). Germline CDR1 and CDR2: LGHNA and YNFKEQ. This CDR3 contains 15 residues. Trimming pared 0 bases from V and 0 bases from J, leaving 6 bases between. For the CDR3, the DNA is TGTGCCAGCAGCCAAGAAGGGGATAGCAATCAGCCCCAGCATTTT. Translated: CASSQEGDSNQPQHF.

The chain recombines TRBV9 with TRBJ2-2; TRBD1 agrees at 9 bases. V lost 4 bases, J lost 3 bases, and 7 bases stayed unmatched. Germline V CDR1 and CDR2: SGDLS, YYNGEE. The CDR3 totals 16 residues. CDR3 sequence reads: CASSPRGQGDTGELFF. The DNA of the CDR3 is TGTGCCAGCAGCCCGAGGGGACAGGGCGACACCGGGGAGCTGTTTTTT.

The chain joins TRBV3-1 (or the pseudogene TRBV3-2) to TRBJ2-3; D is undetermined. Germline CDR1 is LGHDT and CDR2 is YNNKEL (reference sequence). The CDR3 loop spans 15 amino acids. Trimming stripped 0 bases from V and 6 bases from J, with 13 bases between. The CDR3 DNA sequence: TGTGCCAGCAGCCAAGATCCTTATGCGGCGGATACGCAGTATTTT. It is translated as CASSQDPYAADTQYF.

This rearrangement joins TRBV6-5 to TRBJ1-2; maybe TRBD1 (6 bases). The CDR3 has 12 amino acids. Germline lookup yields CDR1 MNHEY and CDR2 SVGAGI. Trimming shortened V by 10 bases and J by 4 bases, and 13 bases separated the two germline ends. The CDR3 here is CATTGQSYGYTF. The CDR3 DNA sequence: TGTGCCACCACCGGACAGAGCTATGGCTACACCTTC.